The 6 T cell receptor beta chains in this list originate from one sample, sequenced in a study of CXCR3-negative and CXCR3-positive naive CD8 T cells. Each TRB cDNA library was prepared by 5' RACE (with UMI labels). From the 5' RACE reads, TCRdb lists one entry per CDR3 protein and no DNA. Found here are 48,000 or so distinct CDR3 sequences; the top ten clones hold approximately 15%. Sequenced sample: memory CD8+ T cells from blood. These receptors originate from a human donor in good health. Some clones in this sample may be carry-over from other donors' samples.

This chain joins TRBV29-1 and TRBJ2-3. Germline V gives CDR1 SQVTM, CDR2 ANQGSEA. The CDR3 has 12 amino acids. The CDR3 loop reads CSVEDRAFTQYF.

The chain combines TRBV6-4 with TRBJ2-5; with no DNA, the TCRdb D assignment of TRBD1 cannot be verified. Per the germline V gene, CDR1 is MRHNA and CDR2 is SNTAGT. The CDR3 runs 15 residues. The CDR3 loop reads CASSLSQGARETQYF.

The chain employs TRBV7-9 and TRBJ2-7; there is no DNA to check the TCRdb D call of TRBD1. The CDR3 totals 14 residues. From germline, CDR1 is SEHNR and CDR2 FQNEAQ (reference sequence). The CDR3 loop reads CASSPDRGPYEQYF. Full variable domain (remainder filled in from reference TRBV7-9 and TRBJ2-7): DTGVSQNPRHKITKRGQNVTFRCDPISEHNRLYWYRQTLGQGPEFLTYFQNEAQLEKSRLLSDRFSAERPKGSFSTLEIQRTEQGDSAMYLCASSPDRGPYEQYFGPGTRLTVT.

V usage is TRBV27 and J usage is TRBJ2-1; the D gene TCRdb calls, TRBD1, cannot be checked with no DNA. Per the germline V gene, CDR1 is MNHEY and CDR2 is SMNVEV (reference sequence). This CDR3 spans 16 amino acids. The CDR3 protein is CASSLIMGQLYNEQFF.

This chain links TRBV28 with TRBJ2-1; TCRdb calls TRBD2, which cannot be checked without DNA. Germline V gene data show CDR1 as MDHEN and CDR2 as SYDVKM. The CDR3 is 14 residues long. The CDR3 sequence: CASSFVRELNEQFF.

This chain links TRBV6-6 with TRBJ2-7; TCRdb returns TRBD2, unconfirmable since there is no DNA. The CDR3 spans 14 residues. The germline CDR1 and CDR2 sequences are MNHNY and SVGAGI (reference sequence). CDR3: CASSYGLAGYEQYF.